Below are 29 T cell receptor beta chains sequenced from a single sample in a study of T-cell memory formation after mild COVID-19. From the 5' RACE reads, TCRdb called clonotypes with MiXCR, one entry per CDR3 protein. The repertoire consists of roughly 350,000 distinct CDR3 sequences, with around 13% occurring once and the leading ten covering 22%. Sequenced sample: PBMCs or a T cell subset sorted from them (not recorded which). These receptors all come from a man in his late teens or twenties who had mild COVID-19 (a few samples of this study predate the infection). Cell type and time point are not known.

This clonotype was recorded a few times. The J gene is TRBJ2-7, the V gene TRBV5-1; 8 nucleotides align to TRBD2. The CDR3 extends over 15 amino acids. V trimming: 0 bases; J trimming: 5 bases; junction bases outside the gene matches: 7. Germline V gene data show CDR1 as SGHRS and CDR2 as YFSETQ. CDR3 coding DNA: TGCGCCAGCAGCTTGGTTGGGCGGGGGGTTGACGAGCAGTACTTC. This codes for CASSLVGRGVDEQYF.

This clonotype was recorded at least ten times. At one end the junction does not follow the germline gene, possibly because of a read error. The gene calls are TRBV5-1 and TRBJ2-5; D may be TRBD1 (5 bases). The CDR3 consists of 12 residues. Per germline, CDR1 SGHRS and CDR2 YFSETQ. CDR3 nucleotide sequence: TGTGCCAGCAGCGACAGTCAAGAGACCCAGTACTTC. Translated: CASSDSQETQYF.

V and J are TRBV28 and TRBJ2-4; 12 bases align to TRBD2. The CDR3 sequence is 13 residues long. Germline values: CDR1 MDHEN, CDR2 SYDVKM. V lost 8 bases to trimming and J lost 15 bases; unmatched junction nucleotides: 11. This CDR3 reads CASGLAGKYTRYF. The CDR3, as DNA: TGTGCCAGCGGACTAGCGGGGAAATATACCCGGTACTTC.

This clonotype has at least ten counts. This chain joins TRBV15 and TRBJ2-5; D is undetermined. The germline gives CDR1 LNHNV, CDR2 YYDKDF (reference sequence). V lost 0 bases, J lost 2 bases, and 10 bases lay in between. This CDR3 comprises 15 residues. Here the CDR3 reads CATSRDHWGQETQYF. The CDR3 DNA reads TGTGCCACCAGCAGAGATCACTGGGGTCAAGAGACCCAGTACTTC.

Ten or more counts support this clonotype. At one end the junction does not follow the germline gene, possibly because of a read error. The chain recombines TRBV12-3 or TRBV12-4 with TRBJ2-3; 13 bases match TRBD2. This CDR3 region has 12 residues. This CDR3 reads CASSPTGTSGAF. In nucleotides, the CDR3 is TGTGCCAGCAGTCCCACCGGGACTAGCGGGGCTTTT.

This clonotype was observed at least ten times. The V call is TRBV5-1, the J call TRBJ2-5; no reliable D call. Between the trimmed V and J ends, which lost 3 bases and 2 bases, there was a span of 8 bases. The germline V gene encodes CDR1 SGHRS and CDR2 YFSETQ. The CDR3 runs 13 residues. The CDR3 loop reads CASSSGRQETQYF. As DNA, the CDR3 is TGCGCCAGCAGCTCTGGCAGACAAGAGACCCAGTACTTC.

This clonotype has more than one count but fewer than ten. Being one base from a much bigger clone, this may be a read error. The rearrangement joins TRBV7-2 to TRBJ2-5, with 10 bases identical to TRBD1. The CDR3 has 13 amino acids. V was pared by 7 bases and J by 4 bases, with 3 bases of the junction left unmatched. Germline values: CDR1 SGHTA, CDR2 FQGNSA. The CDR3, as DNA: TGTGCCAGCACCCGGGACAGGGGAGAGACCCAGTACTTC. Protein product: CASTRDRGETQYF.

This clonotype has a handful of counts. The chain carries TRBV4-2 and TRBJ1-2; TRBD1 matches 7 bases. The CDR3 extends over 16 amino acids. V lost 1 base to trimming and J lost 2 bases; unmatched junction nucleotides: 7. The V gene's germline CDR1 is LGHNA and CDR2 YNFKEQ. CDR3 DNA sequence: TGTGCCAGCAGCCAAGGGTTCGACAGGGTAAACTATGGCTACACCTTC. Its translation is CASSQGFDRVNYGYTF.

This clonotype was counted only a few times. The rearrangement joins TRBV30 to TRBJ2-7; D is unresolved. The CDR3 is 15 residues long. The germline CDR1 and CDR2 sequences are GTSNPN and SVGIG (reference sequence). Trimming removed 2 bases from V and 0 bases from J, with 14 bases in between. CDR3 sequence reads: CAWSPLVKSSYEQYF. CDR3 DNA sequence: TGTGCCTGGAGTCCCCTCGTCAAAAGCTCCTACGAGCAGTACTTC.

The chain carries TRBV7-9 and TRBJ2-1; D gene uncertain. The V gene's germline CDR1 is SEHNR and CDR2 FQNEAQ (reference sequence). The CDR3 covers 14 residues. V was cut by 8 bases and J by 0 bases, with 11 bases left in between. This chain's CDR3 is CASATRSSYNEQFF. CDR3 nucleotides: TGTGCCAGCGCAACACGTAGCTCCTACAATGAGCAGTTCTTC.

This chain connects TRBV28 to TRBJ2-1, with 11 bases matching TRBD2. V lost 8 bases, J lost 8 bases, and 14 bases stayed unmatched. Germline-derived CDR1 and CDR2 are MDHEN and SYDVKM. The CDR3 is made up of 16 amino acids. CDR3 loop: CASGRASGGLPHEQFF. Here the CDR3 DNA reads TGTGCCAGCGGTCGGGCTAGCGGGGGGCTTCCCCATGAGCAGTTCTTC.

This clonotype showed up just a few times. The chain uses TRBV18 and TRBJ1-5, with unresolved D. Germline loops: CDR1 KGHSH, CDR2 LQKENI. V was pared by 6 bases and J by 7 bases, with 16 bases between. The CDR3 totals 14 residues. CDR3 region: CASSVEENTQPQHF. In nucleotides, the CDR3 is TGTGCCAGCTCCGTGGAAGAGAATACCCAGCCCCAGCATTTT.

V is TRBV4-1 and J is TRBJ2-7; 9 nucleotides align to TRBD1. The CDR3 is made up of 14 amino acids. Trimming removed 5 bases from V and 5 bases from J; junction bases left unmatched: 7. Germline V lookup: CDR1 MGHRA, CDR2 YSYEKL. The CDR3 nucleotides are TGCGCCAGCAGCGTCTACAGGGGGCTCGACGAGCAGTACTTC. Residues: CASSVYRGLDEQYF.

The table lists this clonotype with many counts. The V and J genes are TRBV28 and TRBJ2-1; 9 bases map to TRBD1. The CDR3 totals 15 residues. Per the germline V gene, CDR1 is MDHEN and CDR2 is SYDVKM. V trimming: 5 bases; J trimming: 1 base; junction bases outside the gene matches: 3. In DNA form, the CDR3 reads TGTGCCAGCAGTCGGGACAGGGTGTCCTACAATGAGCAGTTCTTC. Translation gives CASSRDRVSYNEQFF. The entire variable domain, with the rest obtained from reference TRBV28 and TRBJ2-1, is as follows: DVKVTQSSRYLVKRTGEKVFLECVQDMDHENMFWYRQDPGLGLRLIYFSYDVKMKEKGDIPEGYSVSREKKERFSLILESASTNQTSMYLCASSRDRVSYNEQFFGPGTRLTVL.

This clonotype was seen a few times. The V gene is TRBV20-1, the J gene TRBJ2-7, with a tentative D call TRBD1 (5 bases). Trimming pared 6 bases from V and 3 bases from J, leaving 15 bases between. From germline, CDR1 is DFQATT and CDR2 SNEGSKA (reference sequence). This CDR3 contains 13 residues. The CDR3 region has the DNA TGCAGTGCAGTAGACAGAGATGACTACGAGCAGTACTTC. This sequence encodes CSAVDRDDYEQYF.

This clonotype was found many times. This chain links TRBV12-3 or TRBV12-4 with TRBJ2-3, with 11 bases lining up with TRBD2. The ends lost 4 bases at V and 6 bases at J; junction bases unmatched: 9. The CDR3 runs 16 residues. CDR3 nucleotide sequence: TGTGCCAGCAGTTCAGTGACTAGCGGGGCAGGTGATACGCAGTATTTT. It codes for CASSSVTSGAGDTQYF.

This clonotype was detected only a few times. V gene TRBV28 combines with J gene TRBJ2-7; possible D gene TRBD1, 5 bases. This CDR3 has 15 amino acids. The V end lost 5 bases, the J end lost 2 bases, and 16 bases lay between the germline ends. The germline CDR1 and CDR2 sequences are MDHEN and SYDVKM. The CDR3 DNA reads TGTGCCAGCAGTGCGGACATCGTCCCTACCTACGAGCAGTACGTC. Its protein product is CASSADIVPTYEQYV.

The chain recombines TRBV3-1 with TRBJ1-1, with D possibly TRBD1 on 5 matching bases. This CDR3 has 12 residues. Germline V gene lookup returns CDR1 LGHDT and CDR2 YNNKEL (reference sequence). V dropped 0 bases and J dropped 11 bases, with 10 bases sitting between them. DNA of the CDR3: TGTGCCAGCAGCCAAGAGCAGGGTAGCGCTTTCTTT. This translates into CASSQEQGSAFF.

This clonotype was seen a few times. The V and J genes are TRBV20-1 and TRBJ1-1, with D hard to call. CDR1 and CDR2 from the germline V gene are DFQATT and SNEGSKA (reference sequence). CDR3 size: 11 residues. The germline V and J ends were trimmed by 3 bases and 5 bases, with 7 bases remaining between them. CDR3: CSASSWTEAFF. CDR3 DNA sequence: TGCAGTGCTAGCTCTTGGACTGAAGCTTTCTTT.

The rearrangement uses TRBV6-6 and TRBJ2-5, with D possibly TRBD1 on 5 matching bases. Trimming removed 6 bases at V and 5 bases at J, with 10 bases between. Germline V gene sequence: CDR1 MNHNY, CDR2 SVGAGI (reference sequence). CDR3 length: 12 residues. The CDR3 here is CASRPGPETQYF. The CDR3 DNA sequence: TGTGCCAGCAGGCCAGGGCCGGAGACCCAGTACTTC.

The chain uses TRBV2 and TRBJ1-6; perhaps TRBD1 as D (5 bases). CDR1 and CDR2 from the germline V gene are SNHLY and FYNNEI. V was clipped by 4 bases and J by 10 bases, with 17 bases between them. This CDR3 contains 15 residues. The CDR3 sequence is CASSGEIQGKSPLHF. CDR3 bases: TGTGCCAGCAGTGGAGAAATTCAGGGTAAATCACCCCTCCACTTT.

The rearrangement uses TRBV7-2 and TRBJ2-5; tentatively, D is TRBD1 or TRBD2 (5 bases each). This CDR3 is 14 amino acids long. The germline V gene encodes CDR1 SGHTA and CDR2 FQGNSA. Trimming stripped 4 bases from V and 1 base from J, with 10 bases between. The CDR3 region is CASSSSGLQETQYF. The CDR3 bases are TGTGCCAGCAGCTCCTCGGGGCTCCAAGAGACCCAGTACTTC.

This clonotype was counted between two and nine times. The J gene is TRBJ2-7, the V gene TRBV7-8; perhaps TRBD1 as D (6 bases). This CDR3 has 14 residues. Trimming shortened V by 5 bases and J by 2 bases, and 13 bases separated the two germline ends. The germline gives CDR1 SGHVS, CDR2 FQNEAQ. CDR3 in amino acids: CASSVTRTAYEQYV. CDR3 sequence (DNA): TGTGCCAGCAGCGTTACACGGACAGCCTACGAGCAGTACGTC.

This chain joins TRBV5-1 and TRBJ1-6; 10 bases align to TRBD1. The trim removed 0 bases at V and 10 bases at J, leaving 7 bases unmatched. The CDR3 spans 16 residues. Germline lookup yields CDR1 SGHRS and CDR2 YFSETQ. In DNA, the CDR3 is TGCGCCAGCAGCTTGGCTCCGGGACAGGGGTCATCACCCCTCCACTTT. Residues: CASSLAPGQGSSPLHF.

V and J are TRBV18 and TRBJ2-1; maybe TRBD1 (6 bases). Deletions cut 5 bases from V and 2 bases from J, with 16 bases between. The germline V gene has CDR1 KGHSH and CDR2 LQKENI. This CDR3 contains 16 residues. The CDR3 protein is CASSSIRGQTYNEQFF. CDR3 in DNA: TGTGCCAGCTCAAGTATCCGCGGACAGACCTACAATGAGCAGTTCTTC.

This clonotype was detected many times. This chain connects TRBV2 to TRBJ2-5; D is unclear. The CDR3 extends over 13 amino acids. CDR1 and CDR2 from the germline V gene are SNHLY and FYNNEI. V shed 2 bases and J shed 4 bases, with 8 bases lying between them. As DNA, the CDR3 is TGTGCCAGCAGTGAAAGTCAGCGAGAGACCCAGTACTTC. Its translation: CASSESQRETQYF.

In this sample, this clonotype turned up many times. The rearrangement joins TRBV7-3 to TRBJ2-1; D perhaps matches TRBD2 (6 bases). V lost 5 bases and J 5 bases, leaving 16 bases between the germline ends. The V gene's germline CDR1 is SGHTA and CDR2 FQGTGA. The CDR3 length is 15 residues. CDR3 nucleotide sequence: TGTGCCAGCAGCCCCCTCGGAGGGTCTAACAATGAGCAGTTCTTC. This encodes CASSPLGGSNNEQFF.

This clonotype occurred a few times. This chain uses TRBV29-1 with TRBJ2-5; TRBD2 agrees at 8 bases. V gave up 7 bases and J gave up 7 bases; unmatched junction bases: 8. The CDR3 is 12 amino acids. Germline CDR1 reads SQVTM; CDR2 reads ANQGSEA. The CDR3 protein is CSEVAREGTQYF. The CDR3 DNA reads as TGCAGCGAGGTGGCCCGGGAGGGGACCCAGTACTTC. Using reference TRBV29-1 and TRBJ2-5 for the parts outside the CDR3, the full variable domain is SAVISQKPSRDICQRGTSLTIQCQVDSQVTMMFWYRQQPGQSLTLIATANQGSEATYESGFVIDKFPISRPNLTFSTLTVSNMSPEDSSIYLCSEVAREGTQYFGPGTRLLVL.

This clonotype was seen only a few times. This chain connects TRBV11-2 to TRBJ2-1; 9 nucleotides agree with TRBD1. The CDR3 is made up of 13 amino acids. The germline V gene encodes CDR1 SGHAT and CDR2 FQNNGV. The trim removed 11 bases at V and 0 bases at J, leaving 2 bases unmatched. CDR3 nucleotide sequence: TGTGCCTCACAGGGGGCCTCCTACAATGAGCAGTTCTTC. This sequence encodes CASQGASYNEQFF.